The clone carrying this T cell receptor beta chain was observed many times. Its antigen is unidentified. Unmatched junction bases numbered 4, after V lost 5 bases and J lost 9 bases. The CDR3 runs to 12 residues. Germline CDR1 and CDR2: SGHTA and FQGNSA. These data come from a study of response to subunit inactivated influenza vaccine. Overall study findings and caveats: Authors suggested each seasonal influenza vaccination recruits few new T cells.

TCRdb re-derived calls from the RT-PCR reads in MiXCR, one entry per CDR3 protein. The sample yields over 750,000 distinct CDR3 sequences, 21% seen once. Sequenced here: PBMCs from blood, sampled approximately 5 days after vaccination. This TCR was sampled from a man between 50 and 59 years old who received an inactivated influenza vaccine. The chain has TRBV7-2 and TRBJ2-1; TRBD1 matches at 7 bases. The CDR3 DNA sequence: TGTGCCAGCAGCCGCCGACAGGGTGAGCAGTTCTTC. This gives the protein CASSRRQGEQFF.